These 3 T cell receptor beta chains share one sample of origin, sequenced in a study of cytomegalovirus exposure and HLA in healthy donors (dated by TCRdb to about 2017). Library generation was performed with the immunoSEQ multiplex PCR assay. A mixture of 60 forward primers for TCR Vbeta segments and 13 reverse primers for TCR Jbeta segments was used in the multiplex PCR. The source is immuneACCESS, and TCRdb retained only in-frame sequences with V and J called. Part of the clones is not carried over; for the studies checked, unresolved V genes explain less than half of this, and the remainder is unexplained. The sample table contains under 150,000 clones; only one count was recorded for approximately 80% of them. The top ten hold about 3.8% of the sample. Sequenced material: PBMCs. The receptors derive from a man in his forties in good health and CMV-seropositive.

This chain links TRBV5-1 with TRBJ2-5; 8 bases are shared with TRBD1. The J call is in doubt because the DNA end fits TRBJ2-7 better. Looked up from germline, CDR1 is SGHRS and CDR2 is YFSETQ. The CDR3 spans 15 residues. The chain's CDR3 is CASSPGQVFSYEQYF. The CDR3 nucleotides read TGCGCCAGCAGCCCGGGACAGGTATTCTCCTACGAGCAGTACTTC.

This chain uses TRBV4-1 with TRBJ2-1, with D perhaps TRBD2 (5 bases). Trimming took off 0 bases at V and 0 bases at J, with 15 bases between the two ends. CDR3 length: 18 amino acids. The germline CDR1 and CDR2 sequences are MGHRA and YSYEKL. CDR3 DNA: TGCGCCAGCAGCCAAGATAAGGAGCGGTTGAGCTCCTACAATGAGCAGTTCTTC. Its protein product is CASSQDKERLSSYNEQFF.

This chain links TRBV19 with TRBJ2-2; 8 bases agree with TRBD2. V shed 5 bases, J shed 8 bases, and the junction held 7 bases outside the gene matches. CDR1 is LNHDA and CDR2 is SQIVND in the germline V gene (reference sequence). The CDR3 consists of 14 residues. As DNA, the CDR3 is TGTGCCAGTAGTCCCGGGAGGGGAGTAGGGGAGCTGTTTTTT. It yields the protein CASSPGRGVGELFF.